One sample yielded the 25 T cell receptor beta chains listed below, sequenced in a study of PD-1 and CTLA-4 blockade in melanoma. The method was immunoSEQ multiplex PCR; TCRdb's version includes in-frame clones alone and lacks a portion of them. The sample records around 21,000 clones, 88% being singletons. Sequencing used CD8+ T cells from peripheral blood, obtained before anti-PD-1 treatment. The receptor source for this set is a human donor with melanoma.

This rearrangement joins TRBV4-3 to TRBJ2-1; a weak D match, TRBD2 (5 bases). This CDR3 spans 16 amino acids. Trimming removed 0 bases from V and 2 bases from J, with 11 bases in between. Germline V gene data show CDR1 as LGHNA and CDR2 as YSLEER. The CDR3 here is CASSQDLEVAYNEQFF. As DNA, the CDR3 is TGCGCCAGCAGCCAAGATCTGGAGGTGGCCTACAATGAGCAGTTCTTC.

The chain combines TRBV13 with TRBJ2-2; a possible D gene is TRBD1 (5 bases). The CDR3 loop spans 15 amino acids. Germline V gives CDR1 PRHDT, CDR2 FYEKMQ (reference sequence). V was cut by 1 base and J by 4 bases, with 10 bases left in between. The DNA of the CDR3 is TGTGCCAGCAGCTTAGATCTGACAGTCACCGGGGAGCTGTTTTTT. It codes for CASSLDLTVTGELFF.

This chain uses TRBV6-5 with TRBJ2-7, with 10 nucleotides matching TRBD2. V trimming: 3 bases; J trimming: 3 bases; junction bases outside the gene matches: 8. The CDR3 length is 16 residues. CDR1 and CDR2 (germline): MNHEY, SVGAGI. This CDR3 reads CASSYGGSGGIYEQYF. CDR3 nucleotide sequence: TGTGCCAGCAGTTATGGAGGTAGCGGGGGGATCTACGAGCAGTACTTC.

The chain couples TRBV28 to TRBJ2-3; tentatively, D is TRBD2 (5 bases). The ends were cut back, 6 bases at V and 0 bases at J, with 13 bases in the middle. This CDR3 region has 15 residues. Germline V gene lookup returns CDR1 MDHEN and CDR2 SYDVKM. This chain's CDR3 is CASSSPRTSTDTQYF. CDR3 nucleotide sequence: TGTGCCAGCAGCTCCCCAAGGACTAGCACAGATACGCAGTATTTT.

This chain joins TRBV28 and TRBJ2-7, with TRBD1 identical over 7 bases. After removal of 6 bases from V and 5 bases from J, the junction contained 7 bases not matched to a gene. The CDR3 loop spans 13 amino acids. Germline V gene lookup returns CDR1 MDHEN and CDR2 SYDVKM. The CDR3 region is CASRPWDSHEQYF. The CDR3 bases are TGTGCCAGCAGACCCTGGGACAGCCACGAGCAGTACTTC.

The rearrangement joins TRBV5-4 to TRBJ1-1; TRBD1 matches at 12 bases. The CDR3 length is 13 residues. In germline, CDR1 is SGHNT, CDR2 YYREEE (reference sequence). Trimming at V came to 3 bases and at J to 7 bases, leaving 1 base not matched to a gene. This CDR3 is CASSWDRGREAFF. The CDR3 DNA reads TGTGCCAGCAGCTGGGACAGGGGGCGTGAAGCTTTCTTT.

J is TRBJ2-3 and V is TRBV28; 11 nucleotides align to TRBD2. Germline assignment: CDR1 MDHEN and CDR2 SYDVKM. The CDR3 has 16 residues. J lost 5 bases, V lost 3 bases, and 7 bases had no gene match. The CDR3 coding sequence is TGTGCCAGCAGTTTTATAGCGGGGGGGCTCGGAGATACGCAGTATTTT. It encodes CASSFIAGGLGDTQYF.

The chain combines TRBV10-3 with TRBJ1-1; TRBD1 matches 7 bases. Germline assignment: CDR1 ENHRY and CDR2 SYGVKD. CDR3 length: 14 residues. V shed 7 bases and J 0 bases; nucleotides not matched to a gene: 5. This CDR3 is CAIKEQGLNTEAFF. The CDR3 region has the DNA TGTGCCATCAAGGAACAGGGGCTGAACACTGAAGCTTTCTTT.

This rearrangement joins TRBV27 to TRBJ1-6, with D unclear. The CDR3 covers 13 residues. Germline V gene sequence: CDR1 MNHEY, CDR2 SMNVEV (reference sequence). Trimming removed 6 bases at V and 10 bases at J, with 13 bases between. Here the CDR3 DNA reads TGTGCCAGCAGGGACGGGATTCGGTCACCCCTCCACTTT. Its translation is CASRDGIRSPLHF.

The V and J genes are TRBV6-5 and TRBJ1-1; no reliable D call. The CDR3 extends over 15 amino acids. The V and J ends lost 0 bases and 0 bases respectively, with 8 bases between them. CDR1 is MNHEY and CDR2 is SVGAGI in the germline V gene. The CDR3 here is CASSYSSLLNTEAFF. In nucleotides, the CDR3 is TGTGCCAGCAGTTACTCGTCTCTTTTGAACACTGAAGCTTTCTTT.

V usage is TRBV5-4 and J usage is TRBJ2-6; no clear D gene. V lost 6 bases, J lost 1 base, and 11 bases lay in between. Germline CDR1 and CDR2: SGHNT and YYREEE (reference sequence). The CDR3 contains 15 residues. The CDR3 DNA follows: TGTGCCAGCACCTTCTCAGGTTCTGGGGCCAACGTCCTGACTTTC. Its protein product is CASTFSGSGANVLTF. Looking up the rest from reference TRBV5-4 and TRBJ2-6 gives the full variable domain: ETGVTQSPTHLIKTRGQQVTLRCSSQSGHNTVSWYQQALGQGPQFIFQYYREEENGRGNFPPRFSGLQFPNYSSELNVNALELDDSALYLCASTFSGSGANVLTFGAGSRLTVL.

The chain links TRBV11-2 to TRBJ1-1; 9 nucleotides align to TRBD1. Unmatched junction bases numbered 16, after V lost 3 bases and J lost 8 bases. Per the germline V gene, CDR1 is SGHAT and CDR2 is FQNNGV. The CDR3 contains 17 residues. The CDR3 loop reads CASSLGTGTGPGGEAFF. CDR3 coding DNA: TGTGCCAGCAGCTTGGGAACCGGGACAGGGCCGGGGGGGGAAGCTTTCTTT. Full variable domain (rest looked up from reference TRBV11-2 and TRBJ1-1): EAGVAQSPRYKIIEKRQSVAFWCNPISGHATLYWYQQILGQGPKLLIQFQNNGVVDDSQLPKDRFSAERLKGVDSTLKIQPAKLEDSAVYLCASSLGTGTGPGGEAFFGQGTRLTVV.

V is TRBV7-9 and J is TRBJ2-5; either TRBD1 or TRBD2 may fit D (5 bases each). CDR1 is SEHNR, CDR2 FQNEAQ, per germline (reference sequence). V was pared by 4 bases and J by 6 bases, with 21 bases between. The CDR3 is 16 residues long. CDR3 sequence (DNA): TGTGCCAGCAGCTCCCCCGAGAGGGGTGAGGGGAAGACCCAGTACTTC. Its translation: CASSSPERGEGKTQYF.

The chain recombines TRBV19 with TRBJ2-1, with 8 bases that match TRBD1. The junction had 16 bases not matched to a gene; V was cut back by 2 bases and J by 7 bases. The CDR3 spans 18 residues. CDR1 is LNHDA and CDR2 is SQIVND in the germline V gene (reference sequence). The CDR3 DNA follows: TGTGCCAGTAGTATACCCCATAGTCGTAGGACAGGGACGAATGAGCAGTTCTTC. As protein: CASSIPHSRRTGTNEQFF.

J is TRBJ1-6 and V is TRBV27; no reliable D call. Deletions cut 7 bases from V and 11 bases from J, with 15 bases between. The V gene's germline CDR1 is MNHEY and CDR2 SMNVEV (reference sequence). This CDR3 has 13 residues. The CDR3 DNA is TGTGCCAGCAATCGGGCCGTGAGTCCACCCCTCCACTTT. Protein product: CASNRAVSPPLHF.

The chain carries TRBV28 and TRBJ2-2, with TRBD2 as a possible D gene (5 bases). Germline V CDR1 and CDR2: MDHEN, SYDVKM. Trimming removed 7 bases at V and 5 bases at J, with 17 bases between. The length of the CDR3 is 15 residues. The CDR3 loop is CASTEGEAWTGELFF. The CDR3 coding sequence is TGTGCCAGCACCGAGGGAGAAGCCTGGACCGGGGAGCTGTTTTTT.

This chain connects TRBV28 to TRBJ2-3; either TRBD1 or TRBD2 may fit D (5 bases each). Germline values: CDR1 MDHEN, CDR2 SYDVKM. The CDR3 is made up of 14 amino acids. With 10 bases removed from V and 2 bases from J, the gap between germline ends came to 16 bases. The chain's CDR3 is CAIEGRRYTDTQYF. The CDR3 DNA reads TGTGCCATTGAGGGACGGCGGTACACAGATACGCAGTATTTT. Using reference TRBV28 and TRBJ2-3 for the parts outside the CDR3, the full variable domain is DVKVTQSSRYLVKRTGEKVFLECVQDMDHENMFWYRQDPGLGLRLIYFSYDVKMKEKGDIPEGYSVSREKKERFSLILESASTNQTSMYLCAIEGRRYTDTQYFGPGTRLTVL.

The chain recombines TRBV3-1 (or the pseudogene TRBV3-2) with TRBJ2-2; no firm D call. The V end lost 0 bases, the J end lost 4 bases, and 9 bases lay between the germline ends. The CDR3 is 15 residues long. Germline lookup yields CDR1 LGHDT and CDR2 YNNKEL (reference sequence). This CDR3 reads CASSQDLPGTGELFF. The CDR3 nucleotides read TGTGCCAGCAGCCAAGATCTACCGGGCACCGGGGAGCTGTTTTTT.

This chain links TRBV4-1 with TRBJ1-5; unclear D gene. The CDR3 has 14 amino acids. The V and J ends lost 0 bases and 6 bases respectively, with 9 bases between them. Germline lookup yields CDR1 MGHRA and CDR2 YSYEKL. CDR3 region: CASSQDGRIQPQHF. The CDR3 nucleotides read TGCGCCAGCAGCCAAGATGGGAGAATTCAGCCCCAGCATTTT.

V usage is TRBV6-1 and J usage is TRBJ2-6; either TRBD1 or TRBD2 may fit D (5 bases each). V lost 0 bases and J lost 4, with 10 bases in between. This CDR3 spans 16 amino acids. Germline CDR1 and CDR2: MNHNS and SASEGT. The CDR3 protein is CASSEAGGGGANVLTF. The CDR3 DNA reads TGTGCCAGCAGTGAAGCTGGGGGTGGCGGGGCCAACGTCCTGACTTTC.

There are a few counts of this clone. V usage is TRBV4-2 and J usage is TRBJ1-6, with D unresolved. Trimming pared 3 bases from V and 11 bases from J, leaving 20 bases between. This CDR3 has 16 residues. Germline CDR1 and CDR2: LGHNA and YNFKEQ. CDR3 coding DNA: TGTGCCAGCAGCCAGGACCCTGGGAGTATCGGAACACCCCTCCACTTT. Translated: CASSQDPGSIGTPLHF.

There are a few counts of this clone. This chain links TRBV28 with TRBJ2-7, with D uncertain. V gave up 2 bases and J gave up 3 bases, with 8 bases separating them. CDR3 length: 13 amino acids. Germline assignment: CDR1 MDHEN and CDR2 SYDVKM. CDR3 sequence: CASSLPPVYEQYF. CDR3 sequence (DNA): TGTGCCAGCAGTTTACCCCCGGTCTACGAGCAGTACTTC. Full variable domain (remainder filled in from reference TRBV28 and TRBJ2-7): DVKVTQSSRYLVKRTGEKVFLECVQDMDHENMFWYRQDPGLGLRLIYFSYDVKMKEKGDIPEGYSVSREKKERFSLILESASTNQTSMYLCASSLPPVYEQYFGPGTRLTVT.

This chain connects TRBV13 to TRBJ2-1; D not certain. Germline V CDR1 and CDR2: PRHDT, FYEKMQ (reference sequence). Trimming took off 4 bases at V and 8 bases at J, with 9 bases between the two ends. CDR3 length: 12 amino acids. CDR3 amino acids: CASSSQLYEQFF. CDR3 sequence (DNA): TGTGCCAGCAGCTCACAGCTTTATGAGCAGTTCTTC. The full variable domain, its missing parts supplied by reference TRBV13 and TRBJ2-1, is AAGVIQSPRHLIKEKRETATLKCYPIPRHDTVYWYQQGPGQDPQFLISFYEKMQSDKGSIPDRFSAQQFSDYHSELNMSSLELGDSALYFCASSSQLYEQFFGPGTRLTVL.

V gene TRBV9 combines with J gene TRBJ2-3; no firm D call. This CDR3 is built from 14 residues. V shed 4 bases and J shed 4 bases, with 13 bases lying between them. Looked up from germline, CDR1 is SGDLS and CDR2 is YYNGEE. The CDR3 region is CASSPKRPADTQYF. The CDR3 nucleotides read TGTGCCAGCAGCCCAAAGAGACCGGCAGATACGCAGTATTTT.

The chain carries TRBV6-5 and TRBJ1-2, with 8 bases matching TRBD1. This CDR3 is built from 14 residues. The germline V gene has CDR1 MNHEY and CDR2 SVGAGI. Trimming took 2 bases from V and 3 from J; bases not matched to a gene: 2. CDR3 residues: CASSYRQGHYGYTF. The DNA for the CDR3 is TGTGCCAGCAGTTACCGACAGGGGCACTATGGCTACACCTTC.